This T cell receptor beta chain was sequenced for a study of Ad26.COV2.S vaccination and SARS-CoV-2 variants. For this clone: Its specificity is not known.

Unmatched junction bases numbered 6, after V lost 0 bases and J lost 4 bases. The germline gives CDR1 SGHDT, CDR2 YYEEEE. The CDR3 has 17 residues. Treatment here: over 15 received Ad26.COV2.S at low or high dose, single or two shots; roughly 5 received placebo; per-sample allocation not given. Samples analyzed were those drawn on day 63 after the first vaccine or placebo injection. In Boston, an adult donor aged 18-55 years took part. Data came from immunoSEQ multiplex PCR; TCRdb stores just in-frame clones and leaves some out. In the table there are hundreds of thousands of clones, roughly 90% of which are singletons. Study outcomes and limitations: Those who received the vaccine showed greater spike-specific TCR breadth than those given placebo.

The J gene is TRBJ2-3, the V gene TRBV5-6, with 12 bases identical to TRBD1. The source is a person aged 18 to 59 who received the Ad26.COV2.S COVID-19 vaccine or a placebo. Sequencing used peripheral blood, obtained in a trial of Ad26.COV2.S vaccine versus placebo. The CDR3 sequence is CASSLEPGQGASDTQYF. CDR3 DNA sequence: TGTGCCAGCAGCTTGGAACCGGGACAGGGGGCGTCAGATACGCAGTATTTT.